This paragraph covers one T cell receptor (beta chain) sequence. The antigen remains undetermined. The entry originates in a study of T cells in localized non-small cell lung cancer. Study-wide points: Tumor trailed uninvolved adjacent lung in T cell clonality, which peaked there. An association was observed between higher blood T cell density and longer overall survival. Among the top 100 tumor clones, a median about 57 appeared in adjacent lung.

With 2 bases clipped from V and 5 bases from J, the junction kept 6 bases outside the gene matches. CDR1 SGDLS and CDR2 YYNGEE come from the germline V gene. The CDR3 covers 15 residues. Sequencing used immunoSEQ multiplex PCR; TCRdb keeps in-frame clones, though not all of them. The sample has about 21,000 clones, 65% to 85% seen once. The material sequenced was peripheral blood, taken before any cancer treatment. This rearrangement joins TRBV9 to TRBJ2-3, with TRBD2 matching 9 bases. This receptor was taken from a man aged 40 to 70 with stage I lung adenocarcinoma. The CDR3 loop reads CASSVWRGGQDTQYF. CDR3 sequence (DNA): TGTGCCAGCAGCGTCTGGCGGGGGGGCCAAGATACGCAGTATTTT.